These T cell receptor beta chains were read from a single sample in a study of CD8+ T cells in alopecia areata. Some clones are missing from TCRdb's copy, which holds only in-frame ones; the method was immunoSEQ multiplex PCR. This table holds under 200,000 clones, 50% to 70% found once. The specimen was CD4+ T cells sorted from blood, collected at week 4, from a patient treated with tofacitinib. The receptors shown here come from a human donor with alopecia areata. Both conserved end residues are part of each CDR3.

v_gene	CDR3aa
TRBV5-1	CASSRDTSSYEQYF
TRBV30	CAWGGQGLYGYTF
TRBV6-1	CASSERSASTDTQYF
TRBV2	CASSAHLAAYEQYF
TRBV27	CASSPWEIPNYGYTF
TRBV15	CATSRDPINTGELFF
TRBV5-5	CASSRTADQPQHF
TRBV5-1	CASRITETGELFF
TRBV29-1	CSVIGQGRLAGELFF
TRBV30	CAWSPGQISSYNSPLHF
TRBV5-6	CASSLVNSPLHF
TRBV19	CASSGGTGANVLTF
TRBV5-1	CASSWGLAGTLTGELFF
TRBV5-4	CASSLSGGQEAFF
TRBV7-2	CASSLRGGKDNEQFF
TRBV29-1	CSVEDRRQEHPEQYF
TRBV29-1	CSGQTGMTEAFF
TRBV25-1	CASSHDSYEQYF
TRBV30	CAWSVRGMQPQHF
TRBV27	CASSFWGGSTDTQYF
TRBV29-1	CSVDTTLTGTGEGTDTQYF
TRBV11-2	CASSFKGQGSPLHF
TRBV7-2	CASSLPGFYEQYF
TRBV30	CAWSVGGAAGKLFF
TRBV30	CAWSEYYGYTF
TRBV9	CASSVAGTGRPGELFF
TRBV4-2	CASSQDLRVGELFF
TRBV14	CASSLLRGSYNEQFF
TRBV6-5	CASSSLLGEQYF
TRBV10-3	CATKGTSGDSYNEQFF